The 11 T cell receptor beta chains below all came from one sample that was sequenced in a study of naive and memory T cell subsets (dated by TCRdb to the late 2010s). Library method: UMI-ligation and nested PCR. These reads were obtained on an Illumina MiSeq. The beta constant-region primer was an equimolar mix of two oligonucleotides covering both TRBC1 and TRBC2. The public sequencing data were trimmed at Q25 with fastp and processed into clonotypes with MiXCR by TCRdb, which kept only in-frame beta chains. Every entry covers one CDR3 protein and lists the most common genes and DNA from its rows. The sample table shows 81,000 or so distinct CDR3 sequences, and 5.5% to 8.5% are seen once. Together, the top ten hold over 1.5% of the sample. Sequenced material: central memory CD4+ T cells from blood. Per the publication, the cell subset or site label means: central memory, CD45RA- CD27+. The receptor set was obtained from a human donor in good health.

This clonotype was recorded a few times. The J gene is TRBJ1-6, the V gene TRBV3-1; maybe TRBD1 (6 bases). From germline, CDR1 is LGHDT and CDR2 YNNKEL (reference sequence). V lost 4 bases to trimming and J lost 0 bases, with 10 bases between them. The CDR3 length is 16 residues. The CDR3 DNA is TGTGCCAGCAGCCGTACAGGGAGCTCCTATAATTCACCCCTCCACTTT. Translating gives CASSRTGSSYNSPLHF. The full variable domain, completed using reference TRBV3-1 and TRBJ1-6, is DTAVSQTPKYLVTQMGNDKSIKCEQNLGHDTMYWYKQDSKKFLKIMFSYNNKELIINETVPNRFSPKSPDKAHLNLHINSLELGDSAVYFCASSRTGSSYNSPLHFGNGTRLTVT.

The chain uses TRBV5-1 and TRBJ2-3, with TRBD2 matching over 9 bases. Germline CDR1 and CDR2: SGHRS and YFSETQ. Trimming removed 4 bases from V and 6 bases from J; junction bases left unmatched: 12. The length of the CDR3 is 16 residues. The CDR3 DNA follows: TGCGCCAGCAGCGAAAATACGCGGGAGGGGACGGATACGCAGTATTTT. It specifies CASSENTREGTDTQYF.

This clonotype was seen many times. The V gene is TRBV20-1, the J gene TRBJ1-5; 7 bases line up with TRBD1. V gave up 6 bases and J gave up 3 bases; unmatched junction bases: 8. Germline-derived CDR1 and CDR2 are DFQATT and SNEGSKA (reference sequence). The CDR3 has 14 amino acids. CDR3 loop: CSASDRELNQPQHF. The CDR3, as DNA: TGCAGTGCGTCCGACAGGGAGCTCAATCAGCCCCAGCATTTT.

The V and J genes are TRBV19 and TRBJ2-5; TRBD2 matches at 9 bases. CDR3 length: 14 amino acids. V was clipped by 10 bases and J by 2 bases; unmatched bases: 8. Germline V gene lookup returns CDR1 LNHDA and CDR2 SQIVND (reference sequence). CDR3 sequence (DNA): TGTGCCACCTCGGGGCGGGGGGGGCAAGAGACCCAGTACTTC. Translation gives CATSGRGGQETQYF.

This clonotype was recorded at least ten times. For the CDR3, the DNA is TGCAGTACCAAGGAACCTGGTCGGGAGACCCAGTACTTC. Its protein is CSTKEPGRETQYF. The V call is TRBV20-1, the J call TRBJ2-5; D is undetermined. Germline assignment: CDR1 DFQATT and CDR2 SNEGSKA (reference sequence). Trimming shortened V by 8 bases and J by 5 bases, and 18 bases separated the two germline ends. The CDR3 covers 13 residues.

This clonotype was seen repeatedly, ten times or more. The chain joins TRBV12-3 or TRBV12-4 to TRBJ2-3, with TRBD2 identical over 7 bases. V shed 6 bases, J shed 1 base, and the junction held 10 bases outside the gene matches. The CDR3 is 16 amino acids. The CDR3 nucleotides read TGTGCCAGCAGCCGAAATAGGGGAGGGGGCACAGATACGCAGTATTTT. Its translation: CASSRNRGGGTDTQYF.

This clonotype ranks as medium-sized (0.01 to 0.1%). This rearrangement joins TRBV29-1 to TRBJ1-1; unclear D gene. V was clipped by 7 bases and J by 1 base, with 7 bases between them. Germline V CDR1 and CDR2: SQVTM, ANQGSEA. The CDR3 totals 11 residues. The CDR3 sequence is CSAGANTEAFF. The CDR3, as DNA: TGCAGCGCCGGAGCGAACACTGAAGCTTTCTTT. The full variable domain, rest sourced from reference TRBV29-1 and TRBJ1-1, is SAVISQKPSRDICQRGTSLTIQCQVDSQVTMMFWYRQQPGQSLTLIATANQGSEATYESGFVIDKFPISRPNLTFSTLTVSNMSPEDSSIYLCSAGANTEAFFGQGTRLTVV.

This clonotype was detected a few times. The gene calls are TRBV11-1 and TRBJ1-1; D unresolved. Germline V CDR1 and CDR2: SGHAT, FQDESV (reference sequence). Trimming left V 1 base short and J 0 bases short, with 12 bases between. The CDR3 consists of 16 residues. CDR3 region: CASSLESGVMNTEAFF. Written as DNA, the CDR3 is TGTGCCAGCAGCTTAGAGTCTGGAGTTATGAACACTGAAGCTTTCTTT.

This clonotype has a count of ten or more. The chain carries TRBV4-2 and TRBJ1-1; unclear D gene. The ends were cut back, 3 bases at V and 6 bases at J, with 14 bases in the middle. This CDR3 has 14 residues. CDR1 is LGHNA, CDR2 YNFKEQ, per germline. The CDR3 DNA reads TGTGCCAGCAGCCACGGCGGCAGTGGCGCTGAAGCTTTCTTT. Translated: CASSHGGSGAEAFF.

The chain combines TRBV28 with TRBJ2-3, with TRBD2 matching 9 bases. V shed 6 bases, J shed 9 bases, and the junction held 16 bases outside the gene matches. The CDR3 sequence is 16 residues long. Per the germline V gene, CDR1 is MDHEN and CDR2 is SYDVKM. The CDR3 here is CASSHRLAVALGTQYF. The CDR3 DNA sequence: TGTGCCAGCAGCCACAGACTAGCGGTCGCCCTGGGGACGCAGTATTTT.

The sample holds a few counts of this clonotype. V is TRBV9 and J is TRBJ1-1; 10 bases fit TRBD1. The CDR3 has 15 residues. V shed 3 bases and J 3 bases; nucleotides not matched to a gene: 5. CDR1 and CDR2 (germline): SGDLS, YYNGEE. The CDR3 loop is CASSADRGQYTEAFF. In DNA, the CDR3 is TGTGCCAGCAGCGCAGACAGGGGGCAGTACACTGAAGCTTTCTTT. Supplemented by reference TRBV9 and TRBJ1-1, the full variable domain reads DSGVTQTPKHLITATGQRVTLRCSPRSGDLSVYWYQQSLDQGLQFLIQYYNGEERAKGNILERFSAQQFPDLHSELNLSSLELGDSALYFCASSADRGQYTEAFFGQGTRLTVV.